The entry below gives a single T cell receptor beta chain sequence along with its context. The data are from a study of PD-L1 blockade in urothelial cancer. Across the whole study: Of some 30 patients, almost 26 were males with bladder-origin urothelial cancer. Patients' prior chemotherapy regimens numbered 0 to 3. Peripheral blood specimens exhibited a median yield of approximately 150,000 T cells.

Some clones are missing from TCRdb's copy, which holds only in-frame ones; the method was immunoSEQ multiplex PCR. Of 85,000 to 90,000 clones in the sample, 85% were seen once. Time point described: pretreatment peripheral blood. The CDR3 spans 16 residues. Germline V lookup: CDR1 MNHEY, CDR2 SMNVEV (reference sequence). J lost 5 bases, V lost 6 bases, and 14 bases had no gene match. Sequencing was performed on PBMCs, taken around atezolizumab (anti-PD-L1) treatment. This chain joins TRBV27 and TRBJ1-1, with 8 bases fitting TRBD1. The receptor comes from a man aged 55 to 70 with urothelial cancer. The CDR3 region has the DNA TGTGCCAGCAGCAGGACAGGGCCTCTATCCGGGACTGAAGCTTTCTTT. It specifies CASSRTGPLSGTEAFF.